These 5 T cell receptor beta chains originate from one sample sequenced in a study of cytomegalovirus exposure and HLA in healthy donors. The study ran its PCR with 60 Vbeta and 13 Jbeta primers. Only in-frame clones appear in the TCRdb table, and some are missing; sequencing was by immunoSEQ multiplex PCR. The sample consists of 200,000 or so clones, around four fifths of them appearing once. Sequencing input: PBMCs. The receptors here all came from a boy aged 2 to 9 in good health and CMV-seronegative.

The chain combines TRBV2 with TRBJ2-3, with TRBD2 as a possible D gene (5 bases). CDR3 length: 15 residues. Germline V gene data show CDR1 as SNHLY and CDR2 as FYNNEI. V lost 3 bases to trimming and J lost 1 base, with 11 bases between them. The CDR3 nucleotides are TGTGCCAGCAGTGAGAGGGAATCGGGCACAGATACGCAGTATTTT. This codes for CASSERESGTDTQYF.

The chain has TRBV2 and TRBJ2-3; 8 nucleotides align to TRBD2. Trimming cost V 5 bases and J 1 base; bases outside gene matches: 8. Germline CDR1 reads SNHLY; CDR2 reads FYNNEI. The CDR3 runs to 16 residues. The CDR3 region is CASSSHVTSGTDTQYF. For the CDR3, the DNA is TGTGCCAGCAGTTCTCATGTGACTAGCGGCACAGATACGCAGTATTTT.

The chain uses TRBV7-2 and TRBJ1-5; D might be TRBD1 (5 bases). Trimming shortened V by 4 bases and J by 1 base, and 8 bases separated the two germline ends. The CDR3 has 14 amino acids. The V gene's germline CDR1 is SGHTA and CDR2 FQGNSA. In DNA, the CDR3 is TGTGCCAGCAGCTCAGGGTTCAGCAATCAGCCCCAGCATTTT. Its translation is CASSSGFSNQPQHF.

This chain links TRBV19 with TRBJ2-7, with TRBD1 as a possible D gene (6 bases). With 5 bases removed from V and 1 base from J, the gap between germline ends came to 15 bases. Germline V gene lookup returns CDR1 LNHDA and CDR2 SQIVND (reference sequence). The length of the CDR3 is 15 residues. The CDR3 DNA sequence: TGTGCCAGTAGTCCCGGCCCGGACAGTTCCTACGAGCAGTACTTC. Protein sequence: CASSPGPDSSYEQYF.

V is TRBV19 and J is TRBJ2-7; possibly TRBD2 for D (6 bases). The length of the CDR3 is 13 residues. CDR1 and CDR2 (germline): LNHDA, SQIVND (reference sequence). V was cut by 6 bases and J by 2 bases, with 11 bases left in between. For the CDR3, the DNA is TGTGCCAGTAGCCCCGGACTAACCTACGAGCAGTACTTC. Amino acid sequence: CASSPGLTYEQYF.